This T cell receptor beta chain was captured by sequencing in a study of blood T cell repertoires in COVID-19. About the research overall: Samples representing acute and convalescent COVID-19 were sourced from the United States, Italy and Spain.

Sequencing used immunoSEQ multiplex PCR; TCRdb keeps in-frame clones, though not all of them. The top ten hold 4.2% of the sample, which has over 85,000 clones, about nine tenths seen once. Trimming removed 2 bases from V and 0 bases from J, with 7 bases in between. This CDR3 is 14 amino acids long. CDR1 and CDR2 from the germline V gene are MNHEY and SMNVEV (reference sequence). This receptor was identified in a man aged 18 to 35 with acute or convalescent COVID-19. Input material: peripheral blood. The J gene is TRBJ2-5, the V gene TRBV27; a weak D match, TRBD1 (5 bases). The CDR3 loop is CASSLQGNQETQYF. The DNA for the CDR3 is TGTGCCAGCAGTTTACAGGGCAACCAAGAGACCCAGTACTTC.